These 5 T cell receptor beta chains were sequenced from one sample in a study of early T cells in non-severe SARS-CoV-2 infection. TCRdb called the 5' RACE reads again in MiXCR, with one record for every CDR3 protein. The sample consists of thousands of distinct CDR3 sequences, under 5.5% of them appearing once. The sample comprised whole blood. Receptors originate from an adult who was a healthcare worker with PCR-confirmed SARS-CoV-2 infection or an uninfected control (not recorded which).

By proportion, this clonotype is medium-sized. The chain joins TRBV10-3 to TRBJ2-7; TRBD2 matches at 11 bases. The CDR3 consists of 15 residues. The germline CDR1 and CDR2 sequences are ENHRY and SYGVKD. The V gene end was trimmed by 6 bases and the J gene end by 1 base; junction bases not matched to a gene: 5. The chain's CDR3 is CAISSGTSGSYEQYF. CDR3 in DNA: TGTGCCATCAGCTCGGGGACTAGCGGATCCTACGAGCAGTACTTC.

This clonotype rates as medium-sized. The chain links TRBV12-3 or TRBV12-4 to TRBJ2-2, with 7 bases matching TRBD2. The CDR3 is 17 amino acids. With V trimmed by 3 bases and J by 0 bases, 7 bases remained unmatched. Here the CDR3 reads CASSLGGGFANTGELFF. CDR3 bases: TGTGCCAGCAGTTTGGGGGGAGGGTTCGCGAACACCGGGGAGCTGTTTTTT.

This clonotype was found many times. The chain links TRBV20-1 to TRBJ2-7; TRBD1 might be the D (6 bases). V lost 3 bases and J lost 3, with 15 bases in between. This CDR3 is 14 amino acids long. Germline values: CDR1 DFQATT, CDR2 SNEGSKA (reference sequence). The CDR3 loop is CSARPSRGGYEQYF. Here the CDR3 DNA reads TGCAGTGCTAGGCCCTCTAGAGGGGGCTACGAGCAGTACTTC.

By sample share, this clonotype is medium-sized. J is TRBJ2-3 and V is TRBV7-3; no clear D gene. The V and J ends lost 3 bases and 3 bases respectively, with 7 bases between them. The CDR3 covers 13 residues. Germline values: CDR1 SGHTA, CDR2 FQGTGA. CDR3 residues: CASSFSTTDTQYF. The CDR3 DNA sequence: TGTGCCAGCAGCTTCTCTACTACAGATACGCAGTATTTT.

There are many counts of this clonotype. The V and J genes are TRBV20-1 and TRBJ1-1; D not resolved. Between the trimmed V and J ends, which lost 3 bases and 1 base, there was a span of 6 bases. CDR3 length: 12 residues. Germline V CDR1 and CDR2: DFQATT, SNEGSKA (reference sequence). This CDR3 reads CSASYQNTEAFF. The CDR3 nucleotides read TGCAGTGCTAGTTACCAGAACACTGAAGCTTTCTTT.